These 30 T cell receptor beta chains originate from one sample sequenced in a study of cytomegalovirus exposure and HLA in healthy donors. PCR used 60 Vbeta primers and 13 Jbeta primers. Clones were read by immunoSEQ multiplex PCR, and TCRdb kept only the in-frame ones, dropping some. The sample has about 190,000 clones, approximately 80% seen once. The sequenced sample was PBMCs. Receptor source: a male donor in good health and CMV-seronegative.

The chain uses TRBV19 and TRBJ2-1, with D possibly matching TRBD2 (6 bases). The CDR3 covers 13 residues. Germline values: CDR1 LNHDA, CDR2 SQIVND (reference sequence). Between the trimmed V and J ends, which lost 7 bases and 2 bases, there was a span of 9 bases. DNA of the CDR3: TGTGCCAGTACGGGACTGGCCTACAATGAGCAGTTCTTC. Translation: CASTGLAYNEQFF.

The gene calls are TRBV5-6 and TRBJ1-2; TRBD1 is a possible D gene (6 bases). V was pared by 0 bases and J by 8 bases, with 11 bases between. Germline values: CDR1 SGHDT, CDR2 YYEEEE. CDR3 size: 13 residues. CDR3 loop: CASSLASQGGYTF. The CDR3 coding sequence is TGTGCCAGCAGCTTGGCAAGTCAGGGGGGCTACACCTTC.

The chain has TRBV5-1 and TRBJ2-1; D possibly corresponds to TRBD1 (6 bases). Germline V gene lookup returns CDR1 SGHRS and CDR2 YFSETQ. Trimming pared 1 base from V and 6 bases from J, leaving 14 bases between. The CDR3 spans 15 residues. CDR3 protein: CASSLQGLTSNEQFF. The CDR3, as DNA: TGCGCCAGCAGCTTGCAGGGGCTAACATCCAATGAGCAGTTCTTC.

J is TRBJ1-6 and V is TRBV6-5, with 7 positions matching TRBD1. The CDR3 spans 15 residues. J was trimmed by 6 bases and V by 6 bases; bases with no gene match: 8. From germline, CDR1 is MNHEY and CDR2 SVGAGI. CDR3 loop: CASRPGTASNSPLHF. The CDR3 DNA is TGTGCCAGCAGGCCGGGGACAGCAAGTAATTCACCCCTCCACTTT.

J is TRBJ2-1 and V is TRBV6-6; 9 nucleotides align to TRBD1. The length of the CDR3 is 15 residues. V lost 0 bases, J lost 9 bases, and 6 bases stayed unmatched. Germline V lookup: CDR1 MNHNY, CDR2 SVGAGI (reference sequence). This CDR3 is CASSYSGTGRGEQFF. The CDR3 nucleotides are TGTGCCAGCAGTTACTCAGGGACAGGGAGAGGTGAGCAGTTCTTC.

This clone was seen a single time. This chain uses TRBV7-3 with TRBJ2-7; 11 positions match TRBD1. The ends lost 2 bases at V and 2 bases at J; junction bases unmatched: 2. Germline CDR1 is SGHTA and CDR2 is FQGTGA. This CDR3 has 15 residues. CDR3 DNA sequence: TGTGCCAGCAGCTTAGGACAGGGGGCGCCCTACGAGCAGTACTTC. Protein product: CASSLGQGAPYEQYF. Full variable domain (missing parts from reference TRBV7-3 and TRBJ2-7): GAGVSQTPSNKVTEKGKYVELRCDPISGHTALYWYRQSLGQGPEFLIYFQGTGAADDSGLPNDRFFAVRPEGSVSTLKIQRTERGDSAVYLCASSLGQGAPYEQYFGPGTRLTVT.

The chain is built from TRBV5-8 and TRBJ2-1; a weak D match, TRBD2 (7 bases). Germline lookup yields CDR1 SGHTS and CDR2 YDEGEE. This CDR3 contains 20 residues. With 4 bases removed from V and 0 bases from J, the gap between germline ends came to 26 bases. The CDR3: CASSPWGAGAGRRSYNEQFF. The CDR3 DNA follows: TGTGCCAGCAGCCCATGGGGGGCCGGAGCGGGACGCCGCTCCTACAATGAGCAGTTCTTC.

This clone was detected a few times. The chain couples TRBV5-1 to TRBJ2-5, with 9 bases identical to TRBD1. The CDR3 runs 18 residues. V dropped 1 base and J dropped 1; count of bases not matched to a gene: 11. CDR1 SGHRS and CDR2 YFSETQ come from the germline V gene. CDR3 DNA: TGCGCCAGCAGCTTGATGAAGACGGGACAGGGAGTCCAAGAGACCCAGTACTTC. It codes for CASSLMKTGQGVQETQYF.

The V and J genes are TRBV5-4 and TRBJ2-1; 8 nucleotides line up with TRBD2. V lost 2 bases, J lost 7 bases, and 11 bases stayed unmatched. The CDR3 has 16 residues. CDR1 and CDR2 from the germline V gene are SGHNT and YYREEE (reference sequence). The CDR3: CASSFYGTSVQNEQFF. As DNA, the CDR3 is TGTGCCAGCAGCTTTTACGGGACTAGTGTCCAGAATGAGCAGTTCTTC.

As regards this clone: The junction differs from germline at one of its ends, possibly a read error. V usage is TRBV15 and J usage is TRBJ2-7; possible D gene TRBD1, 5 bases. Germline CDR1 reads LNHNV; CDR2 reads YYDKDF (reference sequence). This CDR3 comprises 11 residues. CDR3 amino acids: CATSRDDQTDF. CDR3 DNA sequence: TGTGCCACCAGCAGAGATGATCAGACAGACTTC.

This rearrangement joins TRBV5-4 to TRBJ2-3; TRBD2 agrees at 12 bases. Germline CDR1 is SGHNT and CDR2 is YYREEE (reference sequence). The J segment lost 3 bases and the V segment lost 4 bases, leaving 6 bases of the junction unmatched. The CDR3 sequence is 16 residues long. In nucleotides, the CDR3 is TGTGCCAGCAGCGTAGGACTAGCGGGACGGACAGATACGCAGTATTTT. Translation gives CASSVGLAGRTDTQYF.

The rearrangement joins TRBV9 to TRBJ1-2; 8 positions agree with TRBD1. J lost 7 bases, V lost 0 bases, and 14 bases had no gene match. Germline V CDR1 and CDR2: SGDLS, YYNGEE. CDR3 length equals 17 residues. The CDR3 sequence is CASSVEPGGGDYSGYTF. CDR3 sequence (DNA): TGTGCCAGCAGCGTAGAGCCAGGGGGCGGCGACTACTCTGGCTACACCTTC.

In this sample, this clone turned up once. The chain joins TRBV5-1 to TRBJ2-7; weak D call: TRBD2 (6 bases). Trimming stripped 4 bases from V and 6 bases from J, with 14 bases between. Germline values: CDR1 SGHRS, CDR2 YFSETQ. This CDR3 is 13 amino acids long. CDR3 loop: CASSGEAATEQYF. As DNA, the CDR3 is TGCGCCAGCAGCGGGGAGGCGGCGACCGAGCAGTACTTC. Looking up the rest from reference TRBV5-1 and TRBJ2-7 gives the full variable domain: KAGVTQTPRYLIKTRGQQVTLSCSPISGHRSVSWYQQTPGQGLQFLFEYFSETQRNKGNFPGRFSGRQFSNSRSEMNVSTLELGDSALYLCASSGEAATEQYFGPGTRLTVT.

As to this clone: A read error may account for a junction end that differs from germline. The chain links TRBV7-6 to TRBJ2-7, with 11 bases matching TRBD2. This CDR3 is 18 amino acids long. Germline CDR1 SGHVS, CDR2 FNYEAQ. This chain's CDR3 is CASSVAGGLTNSLYEQYF. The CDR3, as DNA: TGTGCCAGCAGCGTAGCGGGGGGGCTAACAAATTCCCTCTACGAGCAGTACTTC.

The CDR3 DNA sequence: TGTGCCAGCAGCTTAGGGGCTGTGCGTAGCGGACAAGAGACCCAGTACTTC. Translating gives CASSLGAVRSGQETQYF. This rearrangement joins TRBV7-2 to TRBJ2-5; perhaps TRBD2 as D (6 bases). V shed 1 base and J shed 2 bases, with 17 bases lying between them. Germline loops: CDR1 SGHTA, CDR2 FQGNSA. This CDR3 is built from 17 residues.

The DNA for the CDR3 is TGCACCAGCAGCCGCCAGGGACTAGCGGGTGAGAGTTCCGGGGAGCTGTTTTTT. It translates to CTSSRQGLAGESSGELFF. J is TRBJ2-2 and V is TRBV1; the D call of TRBD2 is as the table states it, not checked on the DNA. TRBV1 is described as a pseudogene. The CDR3 runs to 18 residues.

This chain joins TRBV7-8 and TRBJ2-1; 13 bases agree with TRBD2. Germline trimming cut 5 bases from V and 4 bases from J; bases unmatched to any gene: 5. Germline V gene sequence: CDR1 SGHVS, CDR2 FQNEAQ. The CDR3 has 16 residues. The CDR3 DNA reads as TGTGCCAGCAGCCGGACTAGCGGGAGCAGGTACAATGAGCAGTTCTTC. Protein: CASSRTSGSRYNEQFF.

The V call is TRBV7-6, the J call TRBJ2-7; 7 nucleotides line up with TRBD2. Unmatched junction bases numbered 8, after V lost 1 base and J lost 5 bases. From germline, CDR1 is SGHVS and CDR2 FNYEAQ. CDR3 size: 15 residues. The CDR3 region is CASSLGSGNVDEQYF. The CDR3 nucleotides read TGTGCCAGCAGCTTAGGAAGCGGGAACGTGGACGAGCAGTACTTC. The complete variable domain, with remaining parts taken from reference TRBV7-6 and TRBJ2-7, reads GAGVSQSPRYKVTKRGQDVALRCDPISGHVSLYWYRQALGQGPEFLTYFNYEAQQDKSGLPNDRFSAERPEGSISTLTIQRTEQRDSAMYRCASSLGSGNVDEQYFGPGTRLTVT.

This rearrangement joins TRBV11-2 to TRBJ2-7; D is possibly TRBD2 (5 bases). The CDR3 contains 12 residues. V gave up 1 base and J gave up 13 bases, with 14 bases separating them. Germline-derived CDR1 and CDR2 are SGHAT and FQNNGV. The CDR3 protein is CASSLGFHAGYF. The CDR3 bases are TGTGCCAGCAGCTTAGGTTTTCACGCGGGTTACTTC.

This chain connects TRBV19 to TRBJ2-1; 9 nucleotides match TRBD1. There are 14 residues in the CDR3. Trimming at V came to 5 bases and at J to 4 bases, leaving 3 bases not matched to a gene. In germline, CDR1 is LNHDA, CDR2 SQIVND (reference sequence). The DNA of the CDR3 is TGTGCCAGTAGTCAACAGGGGGCGTACAATGAGCAGTTCTTC. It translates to CASSQQGAYNEQFF.

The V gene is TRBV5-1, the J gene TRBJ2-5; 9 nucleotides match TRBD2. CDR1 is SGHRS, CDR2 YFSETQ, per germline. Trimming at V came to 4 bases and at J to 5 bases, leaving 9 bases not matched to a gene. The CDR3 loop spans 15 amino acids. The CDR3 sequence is CASSRLSGGRETQYF. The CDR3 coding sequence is TGCGCCAGCAGCCGTCTGAGCGGGGGGCGTGAGACCCAGTACTTC.

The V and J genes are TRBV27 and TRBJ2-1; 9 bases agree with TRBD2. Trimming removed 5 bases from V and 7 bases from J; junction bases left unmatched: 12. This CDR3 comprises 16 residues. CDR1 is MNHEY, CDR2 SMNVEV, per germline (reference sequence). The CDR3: CASSPLAGWIGNEQFF. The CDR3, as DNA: TGTGCCAGCAGTCCCCTAGCGGGGTGGATTGGAAATGAGCAGTTCTTC.

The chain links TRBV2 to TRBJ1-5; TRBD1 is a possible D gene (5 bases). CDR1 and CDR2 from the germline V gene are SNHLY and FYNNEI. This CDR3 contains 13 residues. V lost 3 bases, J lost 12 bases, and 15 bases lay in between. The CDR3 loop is CASSDRGPGLQHF. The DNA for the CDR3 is TGTGCCAGCAGTGATCGAGGTCCGGGACTCCAGCATTTT.

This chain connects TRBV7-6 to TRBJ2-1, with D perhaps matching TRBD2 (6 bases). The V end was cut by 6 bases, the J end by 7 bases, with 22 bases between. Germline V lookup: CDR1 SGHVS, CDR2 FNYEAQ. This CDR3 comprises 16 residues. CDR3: CASSQESRAGSNEQFF. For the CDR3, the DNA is TGTGCCAGCAGTCAAGAAAGTCGGGCGGGAAGTAATGAGCAGTTCTTC.

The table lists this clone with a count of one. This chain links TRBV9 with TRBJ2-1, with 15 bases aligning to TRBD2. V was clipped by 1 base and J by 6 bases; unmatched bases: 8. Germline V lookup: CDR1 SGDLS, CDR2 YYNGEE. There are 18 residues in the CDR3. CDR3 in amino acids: CASSVLGLAGGPGNEQFF. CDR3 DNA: TGTGCCAGCAGCGTACTTGGACTAGCGGGGGGGCCGGGCAATGAGCAGTTCTTC. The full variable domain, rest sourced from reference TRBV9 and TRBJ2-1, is DSGVTQTPKHLITATGQRVTLRCSPRSGDLSVYWYQQSLDQGLQFLIQYYNGEERAKGNILERFSAQQFPDLHSELNLSSLELGDSALYFCASSVLGLAGGPGNEQFFGPGTRLTVL.

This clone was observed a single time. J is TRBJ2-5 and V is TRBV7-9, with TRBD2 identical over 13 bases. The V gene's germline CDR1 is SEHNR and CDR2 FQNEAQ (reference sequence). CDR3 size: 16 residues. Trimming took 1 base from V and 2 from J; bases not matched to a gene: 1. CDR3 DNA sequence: TGTGCCAGCAGCTTAGGGGGACTAGCGGGACAAGAGACCCAGTACTTC. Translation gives CASSLGGLAGQETQYF.

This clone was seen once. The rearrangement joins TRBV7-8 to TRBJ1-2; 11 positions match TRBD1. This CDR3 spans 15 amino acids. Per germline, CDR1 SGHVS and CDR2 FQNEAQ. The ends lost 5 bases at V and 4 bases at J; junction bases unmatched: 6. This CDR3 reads CASSHGQGAGYGYTF. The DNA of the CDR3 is TGTGCCAGCAGCCACGGACAGGGGGCTGGCTATGGCTACACCTTC. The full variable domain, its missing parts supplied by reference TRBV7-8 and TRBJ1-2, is GAGVSQSPRYKVAKRGQDVALRCDPISGHVSLFWYQQALGQGPEFLTYFQNEAQLDKSGLPSDRFFAERPEGSVSTLKIQRTQQEDSAVYLCASSHGQGAGYGYTFGSGTRLTVV.

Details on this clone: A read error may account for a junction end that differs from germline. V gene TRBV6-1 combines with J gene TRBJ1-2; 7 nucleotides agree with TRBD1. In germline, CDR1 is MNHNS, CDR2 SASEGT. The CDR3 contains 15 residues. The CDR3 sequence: CASSEDVGGGYGYPF. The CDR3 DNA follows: TGTGCCAGCAGTGAAGATGTAGGGGGCGGCTATGGCTACCCCTTC.

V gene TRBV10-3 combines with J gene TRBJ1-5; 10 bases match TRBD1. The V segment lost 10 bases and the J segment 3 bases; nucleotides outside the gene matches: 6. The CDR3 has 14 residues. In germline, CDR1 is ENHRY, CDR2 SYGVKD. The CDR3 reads CATSGTGDNQPQHF. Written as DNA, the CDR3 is TGTGCCACATCCGGGACAGGGGACAATCAGCCCCAGCATTTT.

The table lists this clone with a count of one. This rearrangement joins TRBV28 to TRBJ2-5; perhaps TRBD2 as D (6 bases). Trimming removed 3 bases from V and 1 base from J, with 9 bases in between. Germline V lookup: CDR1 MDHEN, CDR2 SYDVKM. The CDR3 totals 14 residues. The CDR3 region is CASSLGGRQETQYF. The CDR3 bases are TGTGCCAGCAGTTTGGGGGGTCGCCAAGAGACCCAGTACTTC. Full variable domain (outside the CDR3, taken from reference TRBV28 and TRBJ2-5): DVKVTQSSRYLVKRTGEKVFLECVQDMDHENMFWYRQDPGLGLRLIYFSYDVKMKEKGDIPEGYSVSREKKERFSLILESASTNQTSMYLCASSLGGRQETQYFGPGTRLLVL.